This T cell receptor beta chain was observed in a study of T-cell memory formation after mild COVID-19. Study information: In these data, TCR clusters were largely donor specific. Findings of the study overall: Clones from the second wave (peaking day 37) had unconfirmed SARS-CoV-2 specificity.

5'RACE, which relied on constant-segment primers, yielded TCR alpha and TCR beta cDNA libraries carrying sample barcodes and UMIs. TCRdb analysed the 5' RACE reads with MiXCR anew, one entry per CDR3 protein. This table holds roughly 130,000 distinct CDR3 sequences, roughly 6% found once. To note about this clonotype: The target antigen is unknown.

V lost 6 bases to trimming and J lost 5 bases; unmatched junction nucleotides: 19. The CDR3 runs 18 residues. Looked up from germline, CDR1 is SQVTM and CDR2 is ANQGSEA. The sequenced sample was PBMCs or a T cell subset sorted from them (not recorded which). V and J are TRBV29-1 and TRBJ1-2; the match to TRBD1 covers 12 bases. This TCR derives from an adult woman who had mild COVID-19 (a few samples of this study predate the infection). Cell type and time point are not known. CDR3 nucleotides: TGCAGCGTAAGACGCCCCGGGACAGGGGGCGCACTACGGTATGGCTACACCTTC. The encoded protein is CSVRRPGTGGALRYGYTF. The entire variable domain, with the rest obtained from reference TRBV29-1 and TRBJ1-2, is as follows: SAVISQKPSRDICQRGTSLTIQCQVDSQVTMMFWYRQQPGQSLTLIATANQGSEATYESGFVIDKFPISRPNLTFSTLTVSNMSPEDSSIYLCSVRRPGTGGALRYGYTFGSGTRLTVV.